This record concerns one TCR beta chain sequence. The antigen is not known. The same CDR3 is also encoded by other DNA sequences in this sample. This entry comes from a study of cytomegalovirus exposure and HLA in healthy donors. From germline, CDR1 is MNHNY and CDR2 SVGAGI (reference sequence). The CDR3 consists of 15 residues. The junction had 10 bases not matched to a gene; V was cut back by 5 bases and J by 4 bases. Notes on the study in general: It was reported in a later analysis that an Asian-associated ancestry cluster showed fewer N-insertions than the approximately 690-donor mean. Productive rates of about 87% or about 30% were seen for most TCR beta V segments in an earlier analysis.

PCR employed 60 Vbeta and 13 Jbeta primers. Only in-frame clones appear in the TCRdb table, and some are missing; sequencing was by immunoSEQ multiplex PCR. Of approximately 120,000 clones in the sample, 69% are singletons; the top ten hold about 5%. The sample taken for sequencing was PBMCs. The chain employs TRBV6-6 and TRBJ2-7, with 8 nucleotides matching TRBD1. The receptor's source is a woman aged 70-85 years in good health and CMV-seropositive. The CDR3 here is CASSDGDRSAYEQYF. DNA for the CDR3: TGTGCCAGCAGTGACGGGGACAGGTCGGCGTACGAGCAGTACTTC.